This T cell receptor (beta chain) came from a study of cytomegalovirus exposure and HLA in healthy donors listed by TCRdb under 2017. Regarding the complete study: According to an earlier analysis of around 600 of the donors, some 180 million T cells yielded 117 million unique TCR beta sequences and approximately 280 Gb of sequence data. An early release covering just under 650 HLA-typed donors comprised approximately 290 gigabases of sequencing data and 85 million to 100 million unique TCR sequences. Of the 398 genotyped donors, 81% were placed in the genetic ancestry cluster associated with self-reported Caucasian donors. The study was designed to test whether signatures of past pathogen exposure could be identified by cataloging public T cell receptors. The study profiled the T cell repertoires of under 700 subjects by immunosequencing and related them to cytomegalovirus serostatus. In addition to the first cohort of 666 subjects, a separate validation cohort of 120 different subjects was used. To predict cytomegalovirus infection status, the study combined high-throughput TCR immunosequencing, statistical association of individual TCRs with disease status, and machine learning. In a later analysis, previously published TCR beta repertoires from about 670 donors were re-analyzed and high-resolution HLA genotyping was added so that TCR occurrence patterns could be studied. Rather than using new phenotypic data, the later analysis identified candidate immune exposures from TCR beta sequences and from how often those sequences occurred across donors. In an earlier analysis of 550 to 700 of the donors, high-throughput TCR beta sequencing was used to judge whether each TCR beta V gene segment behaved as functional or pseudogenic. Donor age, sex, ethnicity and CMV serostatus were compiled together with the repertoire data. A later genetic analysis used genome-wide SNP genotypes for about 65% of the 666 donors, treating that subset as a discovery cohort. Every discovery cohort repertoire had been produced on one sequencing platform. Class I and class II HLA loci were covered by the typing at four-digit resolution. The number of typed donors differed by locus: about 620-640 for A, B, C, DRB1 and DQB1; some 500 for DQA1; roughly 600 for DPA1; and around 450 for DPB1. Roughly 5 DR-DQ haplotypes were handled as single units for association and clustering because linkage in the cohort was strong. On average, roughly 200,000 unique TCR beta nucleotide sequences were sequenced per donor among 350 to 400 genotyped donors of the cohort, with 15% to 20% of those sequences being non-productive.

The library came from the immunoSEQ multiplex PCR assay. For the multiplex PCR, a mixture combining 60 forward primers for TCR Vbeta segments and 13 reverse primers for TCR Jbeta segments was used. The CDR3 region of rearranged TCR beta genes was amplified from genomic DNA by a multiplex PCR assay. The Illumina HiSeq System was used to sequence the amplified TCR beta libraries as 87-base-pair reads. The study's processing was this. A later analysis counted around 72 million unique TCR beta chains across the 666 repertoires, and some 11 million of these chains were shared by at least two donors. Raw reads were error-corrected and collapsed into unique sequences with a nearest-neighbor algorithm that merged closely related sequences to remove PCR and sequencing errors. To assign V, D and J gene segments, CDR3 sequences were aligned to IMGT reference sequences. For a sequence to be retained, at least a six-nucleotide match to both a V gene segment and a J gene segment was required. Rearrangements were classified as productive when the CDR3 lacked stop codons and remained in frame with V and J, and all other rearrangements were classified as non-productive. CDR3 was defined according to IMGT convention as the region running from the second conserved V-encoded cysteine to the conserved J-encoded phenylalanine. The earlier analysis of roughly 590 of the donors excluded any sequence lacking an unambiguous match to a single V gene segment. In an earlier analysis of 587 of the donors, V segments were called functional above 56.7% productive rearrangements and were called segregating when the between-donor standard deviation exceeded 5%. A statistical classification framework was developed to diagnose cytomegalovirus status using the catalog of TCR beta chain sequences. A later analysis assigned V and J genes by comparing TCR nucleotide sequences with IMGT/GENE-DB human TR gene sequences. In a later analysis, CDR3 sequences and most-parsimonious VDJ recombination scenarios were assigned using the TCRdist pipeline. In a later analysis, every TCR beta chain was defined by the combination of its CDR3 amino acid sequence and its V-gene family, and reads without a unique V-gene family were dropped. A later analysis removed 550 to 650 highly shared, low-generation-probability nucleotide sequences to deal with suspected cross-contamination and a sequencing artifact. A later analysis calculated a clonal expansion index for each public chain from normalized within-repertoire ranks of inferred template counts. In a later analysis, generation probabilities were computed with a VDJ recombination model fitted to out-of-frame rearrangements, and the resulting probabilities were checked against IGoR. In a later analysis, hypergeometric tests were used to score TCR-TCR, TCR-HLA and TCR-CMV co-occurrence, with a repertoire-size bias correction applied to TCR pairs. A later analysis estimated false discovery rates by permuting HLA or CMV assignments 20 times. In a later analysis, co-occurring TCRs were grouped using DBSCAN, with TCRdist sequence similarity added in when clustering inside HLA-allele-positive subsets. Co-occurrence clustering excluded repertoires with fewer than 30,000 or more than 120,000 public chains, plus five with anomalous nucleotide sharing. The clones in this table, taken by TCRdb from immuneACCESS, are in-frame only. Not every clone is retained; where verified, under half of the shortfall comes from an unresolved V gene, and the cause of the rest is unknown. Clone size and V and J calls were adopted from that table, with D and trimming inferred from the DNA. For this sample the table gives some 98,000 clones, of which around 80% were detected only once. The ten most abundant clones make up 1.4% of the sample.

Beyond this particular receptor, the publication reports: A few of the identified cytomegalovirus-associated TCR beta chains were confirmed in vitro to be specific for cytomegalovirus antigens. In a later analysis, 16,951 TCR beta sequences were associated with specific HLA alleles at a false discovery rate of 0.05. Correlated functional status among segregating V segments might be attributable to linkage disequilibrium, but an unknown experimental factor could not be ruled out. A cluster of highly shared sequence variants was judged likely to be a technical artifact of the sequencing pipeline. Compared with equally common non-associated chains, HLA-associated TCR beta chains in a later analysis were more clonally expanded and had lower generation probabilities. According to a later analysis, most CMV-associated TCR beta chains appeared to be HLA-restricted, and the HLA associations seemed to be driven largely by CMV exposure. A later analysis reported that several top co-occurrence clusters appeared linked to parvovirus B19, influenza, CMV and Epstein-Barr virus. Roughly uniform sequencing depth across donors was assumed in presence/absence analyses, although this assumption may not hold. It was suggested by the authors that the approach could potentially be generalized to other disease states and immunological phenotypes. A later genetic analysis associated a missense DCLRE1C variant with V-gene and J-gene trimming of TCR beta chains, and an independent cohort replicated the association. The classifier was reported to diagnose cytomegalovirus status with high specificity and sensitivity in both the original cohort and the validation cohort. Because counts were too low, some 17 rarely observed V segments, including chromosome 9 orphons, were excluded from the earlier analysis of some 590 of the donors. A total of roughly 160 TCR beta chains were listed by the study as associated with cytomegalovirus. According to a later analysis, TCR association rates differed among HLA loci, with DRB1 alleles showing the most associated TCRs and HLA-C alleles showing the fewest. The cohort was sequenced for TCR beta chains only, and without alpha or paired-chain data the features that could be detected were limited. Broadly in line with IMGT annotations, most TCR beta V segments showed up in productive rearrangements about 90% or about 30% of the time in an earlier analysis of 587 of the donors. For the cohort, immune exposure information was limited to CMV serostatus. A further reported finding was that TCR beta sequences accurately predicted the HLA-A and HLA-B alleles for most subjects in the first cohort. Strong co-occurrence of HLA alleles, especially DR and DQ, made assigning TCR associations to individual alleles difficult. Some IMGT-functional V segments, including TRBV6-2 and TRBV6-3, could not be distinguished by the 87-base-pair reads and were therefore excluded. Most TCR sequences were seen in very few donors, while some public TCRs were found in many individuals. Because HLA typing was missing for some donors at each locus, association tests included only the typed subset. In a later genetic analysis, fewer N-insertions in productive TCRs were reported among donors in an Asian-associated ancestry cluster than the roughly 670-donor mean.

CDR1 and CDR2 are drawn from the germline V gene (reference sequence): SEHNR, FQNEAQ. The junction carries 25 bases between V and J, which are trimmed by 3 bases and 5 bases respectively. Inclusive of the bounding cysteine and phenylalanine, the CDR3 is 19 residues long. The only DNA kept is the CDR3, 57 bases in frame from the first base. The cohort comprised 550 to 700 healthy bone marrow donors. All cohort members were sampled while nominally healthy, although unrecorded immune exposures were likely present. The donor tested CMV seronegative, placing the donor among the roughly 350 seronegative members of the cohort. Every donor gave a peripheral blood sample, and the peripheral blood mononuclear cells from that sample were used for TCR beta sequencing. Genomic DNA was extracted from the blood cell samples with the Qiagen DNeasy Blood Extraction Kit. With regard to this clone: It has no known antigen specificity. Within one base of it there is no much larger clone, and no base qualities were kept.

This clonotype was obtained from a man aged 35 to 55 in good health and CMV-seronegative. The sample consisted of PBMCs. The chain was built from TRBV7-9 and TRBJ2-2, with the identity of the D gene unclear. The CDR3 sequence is CASSFRGGRLSSQTGELFF. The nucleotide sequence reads TGTGCCAGCAGCTTTAGAGGTGGAAGGCTTAGCAGCCAGACCGGGGAGCTGTTTTTT.